This T cell receptor beta chain was found in a study of T-cell reconstitution after alpha-beta-depleted transplantation in children (dated by TCRdb to 2016 to 2017). Study-wide context: The study quantitatively tracked T-cell immune reconstitution after TCRalphabeta/CD19-depleted allogeneic hematopoietic cell transplantation in children using TCR repertoire profiling. General conclusions and limits of the study: Over subsequent months, a decline in hyperexpanded clone frequencies was noted, and after one year, T-cell counts and TCRbeta diversity were mostly ascribed to newly produced T cells. In some patients, the high TCRbeta diversity seen at day 60 was put down to recipient T cells and intrathymic progenitors that had survived conditioning. About two months after transplant, the apparently early recovery of alphabetaT-cell counts reportedly depended on just several hundred clones that had expanded rapidly and came from non-depleted graft cells.

The label giving this sample's treatment or condition can be read as: allogeneic hematopoietic cell transplantation with graft depleted of TCRalphabeta T cells and CD19 B cells. Transplant recipients were children who received TCRalphabeta/CD19-depleted allogeneic hematopoietic cell grafts. Compared with germline, V lacks 5 bases and J lacks 2 bases; bases without a gene match: 3. The CDR3 numbers 14 residues from cysteine through phenylalanine. The CDR3 DNA has 42 bases and is translated from base 1. CDR1 and CDR2, looked up from the germline V gene (reference sequence), are SEHNR and FQNEAQ. To prepare the library, PCR was applied. Sequenced using an Illumina HiSeq 2500. Molecular barcoding was employed in the preparation of TCR libraries, with unique molecular identifiers being used to normalize TCRbeta repertoire quantification. Starting from the raw public reads, TCRdb applied fastp trimming at Q25, assembled clones with MiXCR and retained in-frame beta chains. Every distinct CDR3 protein forms one entry, paired with its most common genes and DNA. The sample table holds fewer than 700,000 distinct CDR3 sequences, of which approximately 13% were seen once. The ten largest make up about 2% of the sample.

Turning to this clonotype: Its recognized antigen is unknown. Base qualities are missing; no much larger clone stands one base away.

The sample consisted of PBMCs, mostly from graft donor cells, taken 360 days after TCRalphabeta/CD19-depleted stem cell transplant. The source of this sequence is a male patient under 18 who had a stem cell transplant for acute myeloid leukemia, so the T cells may come from the graft donor. The chain employs TRBV7-9 and TRBJ2-1; TRBD2 aligns with 7 central bases. The bases read TGTGCCAGCAGCCCCACTAGCGCCTACAATGAGCAGTTCTTC. Its translation is CASSPTSAYNEQFF. Joined to the reference TRBV7-9 and TRBJ2-1 proteins, this CDR3 gives the full variable domain: DTGVSQNPRHKITKRGQNVTFRCDPISEHNRLYWYRQTLGQGPEFLTYFQNEAQLEKSRLLSDRFSAERPKGSFSTLEIQRTEQGDSAMYLCASSPTSAYNEQFFGPGTRLTVL.